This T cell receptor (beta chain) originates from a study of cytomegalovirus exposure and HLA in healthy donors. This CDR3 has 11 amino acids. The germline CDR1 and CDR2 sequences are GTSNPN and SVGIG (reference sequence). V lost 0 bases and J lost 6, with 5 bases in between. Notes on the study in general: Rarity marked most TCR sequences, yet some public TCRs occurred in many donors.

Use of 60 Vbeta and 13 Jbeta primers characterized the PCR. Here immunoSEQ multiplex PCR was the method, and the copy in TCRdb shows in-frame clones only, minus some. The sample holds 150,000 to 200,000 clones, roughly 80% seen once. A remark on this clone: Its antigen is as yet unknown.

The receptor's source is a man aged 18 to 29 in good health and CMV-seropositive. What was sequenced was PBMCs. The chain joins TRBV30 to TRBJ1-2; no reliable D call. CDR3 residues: CAWSVRDGYTF. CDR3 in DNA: TGTGCCTGGAGTGTAAGAGATGGCTACACCTTC.